The sequence of this T cell receptor beta chain was determined in a study of blood T cell repertoires in COVID-19. Overall study context: Acute and convalescent COVID-19 specimens originated in the United States, Italy and Spain. The cDNA or gDNA used as material had been derived from T cells, B-cell-depleted T cells, or PBMCs.

Study processing details: Nucleated cell number was recorded as an estimate derived from reference gene primer amplification. The repertoire was sequenced with immunoSEQ multiplex PCR; TCRdb's copy has only in-frame clones and lacks some. That table gives V, J and clone size, and the DNA gave D and trimming. The sample has 55,000 to 75,000 clones, around 91% seen once; the top ten hold more than 7%. Per germline, CDR1 SEHNR and CDR2 FQNEAQ (reference sequence). V gave up 0 bases and J gave up 3 bases, with 8 bases separating them. CDR3 length: 14 residues. This receptor was obtained from a human donor in a cohort sampled during active COVID-19. The chain joins TRBV7-9 to TRBJ1-1; no reliable D call. Sequenced input: peripheral blood. The CDR3 bases are TGTGCCAGCAGCTTAGCGCGTATTGACACTGAAGCTTTCTTT. It encodes CASSLARIDTEAFF.